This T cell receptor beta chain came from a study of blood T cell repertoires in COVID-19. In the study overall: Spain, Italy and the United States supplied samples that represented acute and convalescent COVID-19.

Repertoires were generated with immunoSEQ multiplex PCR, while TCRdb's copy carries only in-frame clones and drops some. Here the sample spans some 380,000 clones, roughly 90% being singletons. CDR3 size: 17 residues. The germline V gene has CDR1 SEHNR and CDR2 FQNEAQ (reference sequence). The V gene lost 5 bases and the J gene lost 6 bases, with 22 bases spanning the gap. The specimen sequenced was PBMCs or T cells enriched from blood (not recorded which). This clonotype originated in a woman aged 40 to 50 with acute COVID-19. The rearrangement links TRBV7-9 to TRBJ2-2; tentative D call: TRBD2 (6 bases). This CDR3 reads CASSGGGTLGRAGELFF. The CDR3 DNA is TGTGCCAGCAGCGGAGGAGGGACGTTGGGTCGTGCCGGGGAGCTGTTTTTT. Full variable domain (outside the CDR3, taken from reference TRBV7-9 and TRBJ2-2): DTGVSQNPRHKITKRGQNVTFRCDPISEHNRLYWYRQTLGQGPEFLTYFQNEAQLEKSRLLSDRFSAERPKGSFSTLEIQRTEQGDSAMYLCASSGGGTLGRAGELFFGEGSRLTVL.